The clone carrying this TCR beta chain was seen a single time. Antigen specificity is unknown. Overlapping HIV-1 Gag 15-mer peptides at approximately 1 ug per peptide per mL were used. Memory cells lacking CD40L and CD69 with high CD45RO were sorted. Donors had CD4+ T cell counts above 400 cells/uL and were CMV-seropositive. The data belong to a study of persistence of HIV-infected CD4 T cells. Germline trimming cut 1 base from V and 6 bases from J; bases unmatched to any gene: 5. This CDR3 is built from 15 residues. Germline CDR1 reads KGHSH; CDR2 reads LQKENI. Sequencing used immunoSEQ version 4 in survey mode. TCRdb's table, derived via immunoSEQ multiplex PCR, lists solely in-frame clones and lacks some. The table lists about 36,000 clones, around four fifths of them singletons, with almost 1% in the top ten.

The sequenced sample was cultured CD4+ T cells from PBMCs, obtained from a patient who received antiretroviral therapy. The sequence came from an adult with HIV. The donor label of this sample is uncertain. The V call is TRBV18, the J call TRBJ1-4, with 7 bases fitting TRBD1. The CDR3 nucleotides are TGTGCCAGCTCACCACAAGGGACAGTTGATGAAAAACTGTTTTTT. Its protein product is CASSPQGTVDEKLFF.